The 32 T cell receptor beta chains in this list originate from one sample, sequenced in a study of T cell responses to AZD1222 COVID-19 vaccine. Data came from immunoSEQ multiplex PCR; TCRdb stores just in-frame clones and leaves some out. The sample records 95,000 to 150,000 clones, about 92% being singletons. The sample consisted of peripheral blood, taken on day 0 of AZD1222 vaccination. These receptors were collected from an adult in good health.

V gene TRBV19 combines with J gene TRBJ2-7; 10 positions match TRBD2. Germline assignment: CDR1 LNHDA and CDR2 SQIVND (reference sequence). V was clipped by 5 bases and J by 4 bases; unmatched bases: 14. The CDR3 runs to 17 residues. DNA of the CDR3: TGTGCCAGTAGTGTAGTAGGCGTAGCGGGAGGTCATTACGAGCAGTACTTC. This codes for CASSVVGVAGGHYEQYF.

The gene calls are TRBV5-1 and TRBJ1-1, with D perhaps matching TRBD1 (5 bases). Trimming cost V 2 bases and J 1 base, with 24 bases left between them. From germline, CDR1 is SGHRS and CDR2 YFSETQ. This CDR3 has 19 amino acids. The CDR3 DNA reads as TGCGCCAGCAGCTTCCTCCCGCCCTCAGGGCGGTCTGGGAACACTGAAGCTTTCTTT. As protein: CASSFLPPSGRSGNTEAFF.

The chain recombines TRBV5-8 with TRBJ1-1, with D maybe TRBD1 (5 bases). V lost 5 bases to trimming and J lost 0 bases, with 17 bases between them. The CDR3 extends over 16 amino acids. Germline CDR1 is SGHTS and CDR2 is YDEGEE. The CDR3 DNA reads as TGTGCCAGCAGAGCCCCCTCAGGGAAAATGAACACTGAAGCTTTCTTT. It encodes CASRAPSGKMNTEAFF.

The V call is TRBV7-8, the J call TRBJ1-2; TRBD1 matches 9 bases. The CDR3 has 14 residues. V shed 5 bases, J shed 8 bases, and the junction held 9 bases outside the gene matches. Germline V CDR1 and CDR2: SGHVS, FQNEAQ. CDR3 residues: CASSPRQGDWGYTF. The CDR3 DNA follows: TGTGCCAGCAGCCCTCGACAGGGGGACTGGGGCTACACCTTC.

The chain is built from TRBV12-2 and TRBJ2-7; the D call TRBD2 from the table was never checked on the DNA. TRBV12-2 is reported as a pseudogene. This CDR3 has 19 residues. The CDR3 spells CASRPRTSGGRATEWEQYF. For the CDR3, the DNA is TGTGCAAGTCGCCCACGGACTAGCGGGGGTAGAGCTACGGAATGGGAGCAGTACTTC.

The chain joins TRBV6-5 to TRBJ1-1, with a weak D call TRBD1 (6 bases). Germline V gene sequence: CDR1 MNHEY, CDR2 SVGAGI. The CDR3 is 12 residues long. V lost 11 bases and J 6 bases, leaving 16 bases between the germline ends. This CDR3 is CASKGGRAEAFF. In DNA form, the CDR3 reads TGTGCCTCAAAAGGGGGTAGGGCTGAAGCTTTCTTT.

CDR3: CAISERGQGDTDTQYF. CDR3 in DNA: TGTGCCATCAGTGAGCGGGGACAGGGGGACACAGATACGCAGTATTTT. This chain uses TRBV10-3 with TRBJ2-3; 11 positions agree with TRBD1. Trimming removed 2 bases from V and 2 bases from J; junction bases left unmatched: 3. The CDR3 runs to 16 residues. Germline-derived CDR1 and CDR2 are ENHRY and SYGVKD.

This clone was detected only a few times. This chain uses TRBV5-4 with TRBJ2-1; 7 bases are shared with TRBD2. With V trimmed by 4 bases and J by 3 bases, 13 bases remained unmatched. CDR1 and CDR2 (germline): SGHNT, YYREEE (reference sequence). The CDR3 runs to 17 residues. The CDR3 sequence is CASSLHPASGVYNEQFF. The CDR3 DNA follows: TGTGCCAGCAGCCTCCATCCCGCGAGCGGGGTCTACAATGAGCAGTTCTTC.

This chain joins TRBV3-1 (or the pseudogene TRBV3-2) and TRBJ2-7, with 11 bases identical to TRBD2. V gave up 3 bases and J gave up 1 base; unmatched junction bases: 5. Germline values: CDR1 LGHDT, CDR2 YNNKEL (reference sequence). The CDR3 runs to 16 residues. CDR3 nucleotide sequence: TGTGCCAGCAGCCATTCCACTAGCGGGAGTTCCTACGAGCAGTACTTC. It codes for CASSHSTSGSSYEQYF.

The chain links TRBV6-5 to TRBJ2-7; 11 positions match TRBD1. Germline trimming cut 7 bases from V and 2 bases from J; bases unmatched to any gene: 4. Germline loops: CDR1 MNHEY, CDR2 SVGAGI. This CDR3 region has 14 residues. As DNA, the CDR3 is TGTGCCAGCACCCGGGGACAGGGGGCCTACGAGCAGTACTTC. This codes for CASTRGQGAYEQYF.

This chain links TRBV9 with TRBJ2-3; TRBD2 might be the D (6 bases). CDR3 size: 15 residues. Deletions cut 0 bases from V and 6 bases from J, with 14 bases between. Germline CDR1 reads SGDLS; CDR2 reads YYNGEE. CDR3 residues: CASSVGGGAVDTQYF. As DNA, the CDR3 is TGTGCCAGCAGCGTAGGAGGCGGGGCGGTGGATACGCAGTATTTT.

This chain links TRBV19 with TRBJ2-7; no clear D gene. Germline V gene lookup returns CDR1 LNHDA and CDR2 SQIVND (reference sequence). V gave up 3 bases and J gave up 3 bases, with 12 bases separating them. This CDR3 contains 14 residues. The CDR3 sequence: CASSISDKNYEQYF. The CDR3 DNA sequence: TGTGCCAGTAGTATCAGCGACAAAAACTACGAGCAGTACTTC.

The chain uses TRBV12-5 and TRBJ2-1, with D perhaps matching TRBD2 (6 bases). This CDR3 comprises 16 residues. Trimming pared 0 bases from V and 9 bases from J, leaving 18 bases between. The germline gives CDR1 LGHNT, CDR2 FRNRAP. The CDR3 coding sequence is TGTGCTAGTGGTTTGGTACTGAGGGAGGCGTCACGTGAGCAGTTCTTC. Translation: CASGLVLREASREQFF.

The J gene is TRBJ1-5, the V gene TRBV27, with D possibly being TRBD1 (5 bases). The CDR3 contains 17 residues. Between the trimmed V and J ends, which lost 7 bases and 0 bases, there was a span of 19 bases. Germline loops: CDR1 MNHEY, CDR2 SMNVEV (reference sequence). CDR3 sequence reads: CASNSQTAFFSNQPQHF. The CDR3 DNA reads TGTGCCAGCAATAGCCAGACAGCGTTCTTTAGCAATCAGCCCCAGCATTTT.

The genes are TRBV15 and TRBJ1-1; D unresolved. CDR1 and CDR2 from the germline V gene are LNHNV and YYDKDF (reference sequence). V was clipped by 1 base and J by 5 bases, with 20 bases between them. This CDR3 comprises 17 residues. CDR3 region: CATSRAFLEVGRTEAFF. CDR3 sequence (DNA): TGTGCCACCAGCAGAGCCTTCCTAGAGGTCGGTCGTACTGAAGCTTTCTTT.

As DNA, the CDR3 is TGTGCCAGCAGCCGGACAGGGCCTCCAGAGACCCAGTACTTC. It yields the protein CASSRTGPPETQYF. The chain is built from TRBV11-2 and TRBJ2-5; TRBD1 agrees at 8 bases. After removal of 5 bases from V and 4 bases from J, the junction contained 6 bases not matched to a gene. The CDR3 extends over 14 amino acids. The germline CDR1 and CDR2 sequences are SGHAT and FQNNGV. Combining the CDR3 with reference TRBV11-2 and TRBJ2-5 gives the whole variable domain EAGVAQSPRYKIIEKRQSVAFWCNPISGHATLYWYQQILGQGPKLLIQFQNNGVVDDSQLPKDRFSAERLKGVDSTLKIQPAKLEDSAVYLCASSRTGPPETQYFGPGTRLLVL.

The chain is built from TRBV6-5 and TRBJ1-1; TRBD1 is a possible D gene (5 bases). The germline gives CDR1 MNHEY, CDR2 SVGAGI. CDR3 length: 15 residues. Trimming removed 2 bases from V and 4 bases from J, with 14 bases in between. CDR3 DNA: TGTGCCAGCAGTTACGGGGCGGGACGGAGCACTGAAGCTTTCTTT. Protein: CASSYGAGRSTEAFF.

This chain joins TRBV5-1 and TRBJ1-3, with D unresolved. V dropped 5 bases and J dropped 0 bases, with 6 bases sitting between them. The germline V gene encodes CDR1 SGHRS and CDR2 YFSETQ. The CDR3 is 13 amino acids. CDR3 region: CASRDGSGNTIYF. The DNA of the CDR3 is TGCGCCAGCAGGGACGGCTCTGGAAACACCATATATTTT.

The CDR3 nucleotides read TGTGCCAGCAGACACCCACGGGCTAGCGGGGGGGCAAGTGAGCAGTTCTTC. This gives the protein CASRHPRASGGASEQFF. The V call is TRBV2, the J call TRBJ2-1, with TRBD2 matching over 12 bases. CDR1 is SNHLY and CDR2 is FYNNEI in the germline V gene. Germline trimming cut 6 bases from V and 9 bases from J; bases unmatched to any gene: 15. This CDR3 comprises 17 residues.

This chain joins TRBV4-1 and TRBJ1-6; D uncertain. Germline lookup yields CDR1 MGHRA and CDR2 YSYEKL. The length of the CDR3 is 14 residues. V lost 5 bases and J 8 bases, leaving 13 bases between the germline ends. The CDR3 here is CASSINNGDSPLHF. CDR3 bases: TGCGCCAGCAGCATTAACAACGGGGATTCACCCCTCCACTTT.

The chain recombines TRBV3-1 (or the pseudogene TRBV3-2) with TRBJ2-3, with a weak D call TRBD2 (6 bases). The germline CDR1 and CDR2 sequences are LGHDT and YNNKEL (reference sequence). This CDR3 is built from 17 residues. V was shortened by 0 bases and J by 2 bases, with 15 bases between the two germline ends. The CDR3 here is CASSQDQRGMFTDTQYF. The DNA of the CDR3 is TGTGCCAGCAGCCAAGATCAACGGGGGATGTTCACAGATACGCAGTATTTT.

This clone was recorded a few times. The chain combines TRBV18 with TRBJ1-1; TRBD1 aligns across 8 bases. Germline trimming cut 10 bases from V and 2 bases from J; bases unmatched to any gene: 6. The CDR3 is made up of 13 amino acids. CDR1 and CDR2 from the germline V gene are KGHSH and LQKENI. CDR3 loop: CATSTGGNTEAFF. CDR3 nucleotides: TGTGCCACCTCTACAGGGGGAAACACTGAAGCTTTCTTT.

The CDR3 loop is CASSYQSLYGYTF. CDR3 DNA: TGTGCCAGCAGTTACCAGAGTCTCTATGGCTACACCTTC. This sequence joins TRBV6-2 or TRBV6-3 and TRBJ1-2; D gene ambiguous. This CDR3 comprises 13 residues. Per the germline V gene, CDR1 is MNHEY and CDR2 is SVGEGT. Trimming stripped 2 bases from V and 4 bases from J, with 8 bases between.

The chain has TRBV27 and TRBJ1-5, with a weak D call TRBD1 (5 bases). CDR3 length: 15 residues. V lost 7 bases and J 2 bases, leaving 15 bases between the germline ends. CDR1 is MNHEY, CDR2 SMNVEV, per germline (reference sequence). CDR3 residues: CASNRRGDGNQPQHF. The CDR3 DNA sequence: TGTGCCAGCAACCGGAGAGGGGACGGCAATCAGCCCCAGCATTTT.

CDR3 nucleotide sequence: TGTGCCAGCAGTTTAGGGAGTCGAAACTCACCCCTCCACTTT. Its translation: CASSLGSRNSPLHF. V usage is TRBV28 and J usage is TRBJ1-6; D is unclear. This CDR3 contains 14 residues. The germline V gene encodes CDR1 MDHEN and CDR2 SYDVKM. Between the trimmed V and J ends, which lost 2 bases and 10 bases, there was a span of 12 bases.

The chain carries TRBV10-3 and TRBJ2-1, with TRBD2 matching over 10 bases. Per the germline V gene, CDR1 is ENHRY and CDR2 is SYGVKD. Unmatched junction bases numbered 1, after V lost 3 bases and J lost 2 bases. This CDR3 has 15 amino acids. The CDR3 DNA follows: TGTGCCATCAGTGAAACTAGCGGGGCCTACAATGAGCAGTTCTTC. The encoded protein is CAISETSGAYNEQFF.

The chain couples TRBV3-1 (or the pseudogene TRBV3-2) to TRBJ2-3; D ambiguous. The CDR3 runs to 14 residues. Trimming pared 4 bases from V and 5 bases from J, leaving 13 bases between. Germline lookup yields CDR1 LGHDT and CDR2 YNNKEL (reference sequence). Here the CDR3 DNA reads TGTGCCAGCAGCCCCCAGACTGTACTAGATACGCAGTATTTT. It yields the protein CASSPQTVLDTQYF.

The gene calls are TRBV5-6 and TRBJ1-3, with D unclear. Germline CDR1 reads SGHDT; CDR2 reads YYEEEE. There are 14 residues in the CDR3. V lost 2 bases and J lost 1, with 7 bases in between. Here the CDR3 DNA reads TGTGCCAGCAGCTTTATGGGGTCTGGAAACACCATATATTTT. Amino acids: CASSFMGSGNTIYF.

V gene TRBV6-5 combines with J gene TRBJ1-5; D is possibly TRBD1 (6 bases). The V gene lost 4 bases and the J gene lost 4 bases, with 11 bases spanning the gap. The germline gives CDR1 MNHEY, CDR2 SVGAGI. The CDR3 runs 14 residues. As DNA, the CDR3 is TGTGCCAGCAGTTCCAGGGGTCCGAATCAGCCCCAGCATTTT. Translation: CASSSRGPNQPQHF.

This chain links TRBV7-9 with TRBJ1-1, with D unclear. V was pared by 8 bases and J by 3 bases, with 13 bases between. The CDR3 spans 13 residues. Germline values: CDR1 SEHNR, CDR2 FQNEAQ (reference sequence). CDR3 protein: CASGGGGYTEAFF. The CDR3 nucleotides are TGTGCCAGCGGAGGTGGAGGATACACTGAAGCTTTCTTT.

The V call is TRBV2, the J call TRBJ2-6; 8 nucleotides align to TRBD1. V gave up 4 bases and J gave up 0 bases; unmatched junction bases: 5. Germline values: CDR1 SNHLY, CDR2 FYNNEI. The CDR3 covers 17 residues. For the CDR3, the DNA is TGTGCCAGCAGTGTGGGAGACAGGGGCTCTGGGGCCAACGTCCTGACTTTC. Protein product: CASSVGDRGSGANVLTF.

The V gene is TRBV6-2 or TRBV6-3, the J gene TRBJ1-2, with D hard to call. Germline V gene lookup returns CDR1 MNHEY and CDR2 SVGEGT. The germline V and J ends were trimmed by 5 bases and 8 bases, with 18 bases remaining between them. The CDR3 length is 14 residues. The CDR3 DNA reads TGTGCCAGCAGTGGCGACCGGGTGCTACTCGGCTACACCTTC. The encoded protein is CASSGDRVLLGYTF.